This T cell receptor (beta chain) appears in the sequencing data of a study of a mutant IDH1 vaccine in newly diagnosed glioma. Study-level information: The treated population exhibited a male proportion of about 62%, a female proportion of about 38%, and a mean age of around 40 years.

Time point described: week 47, end of study. With topical imiquimod, each dose of the vaccine consisted of 300 ug of mutant IDH1 20-mer peptide. Libraries were prepared by immunoSEQ multiplex PCR; TCRdb keeps only in-frame clonotypes and omits some of them. The table lists around 50,000 clones, roughly 83% of them singletons. Turning to this clone: Its specificity is unknown.

Study results and limitations: Among patients, about 94% showed immune responses induced by the vaccine.

The sample in question was PBMCs, obtained from a glioma patient whose treatment included an IDH1 peptide vaccine. The TCR sequence derives from a woman aged 25-40 years with glioma. Some clones in this sample may be carry-over from other donors' samples.

The CDR3 bases are TGTGCCAGCAGCCTATGGCCCGAAAGCTCCTACGAGCAGTACTTC. The encoded protein is CASSLWPESSYEQYF. V and J are TRBV14 and TRBJ2-7; D is unresolved. Looked up from germline, CDR1 is SGHDN and CDR2 is FVKESK. Between the trimmed V and J ends, which lost 4 bases and 0 bases, there was a span of 13 bases. The CDR3 sequence is 15 residues long.